A single sample is the source of the 13 T cell receptor beta chains below, sequenced in a study of T cells in Graves' hyperthyroidism and ophthalmopathy. The CDR3 regions of TCR beta were amplified from RNA transcripts. A set of HTBI primers served as the primers for a first-round RT-PCR of the TCR CDR3. TCRdb used MiXCR to reprocess the multiplex PCR reads, holding one entry per CDR3 protein. The sample shows 500,000 to 600,000 distinct CDR3 sequences, nearly 20% of them seen only once. The source material was blood. The receptors were gathered from a middle-aged man with Graves' ophthalmopathy.

This clonotype has at least ten counts. This sequence joins TRBV6-1 and TRBJ2-7; 8 bases agree with TRBD2. CDR3 size: 14 residues. The junction had 9 bases not matched to a gene; V was cut back by 5 bases and J by 6 bases. The germline V gene encodes CDR1 MNHNS and CDR2 SASEGT. The CDR3 nucleotides are TGTGCCAGCAGTCCCAAGGGAGCGGGAGTCGAGCAGTACTTC. Amino acids: CASSPKGAGVEQYF.

This clonotype has at least ten counts. This chain joins TRBV6-1 and TRBJ2-1; 8 nucleotides align to TRBD1. CDR3 size: 19 residues. Per the germline V gene, CDR1 is MNHNS and CDR2 is SASEGT. Unmatched junction bases numbered 10, after V lost 0 bases and J lost 0 bases. The chain's CDR3 is CASSEAGTGVRRSYNEQFF. CDR3 coding DNA: TGTGCCAGCAGTGAAGCAGGGACAGGTGTCCGCCGCTCCTACAATGAGCAGTTCTTC.

This clonotype was found many times. The genes are TRBV7-9 and TRBJ2-2; maybe TRBD2 (6 bases). The CDR3 is made up of 16 amino acids. V shed 7 bases and J shed 7 bases, with 22 bases lying between them. CDR1 is SEHNR and CDR2 is FQNEAQ in the germline V gene (reference sequence). The CDR3 DNA sequence: TGTGCCAGCAACCATCTGGGGCAGGGAGGTTACGGGGAGCTGTTTTTT. This encodes CASNHLGQGGYGELFF.

In this sample, this clonotype turned up many times. V gene TRBV28 combines with J gene TRBJ2-1; 7 bases line up with TRBD2. J lost 5 bases, V lost 6 bases, and 13 bases had no gene match. CDR1 is MDHEN and CDR2 is SYDVKM in the germline V gene. The CDR3 has 16 amino acids. The CDR3 DNA is TGTGCCAGCAGCCAACTTGGGGCTAGCGGTCACAATGAGCAGTTCTTC. Its translation: CASSQLGASGHNEQFF.

The chain links TRBV20-1 to TRBJ2-7; a possible D gene is TRBD2 (6 bases). The CDR3 loop spans 12 amino acids. The ends were cut back, 6 bases at V and 3 bases at J, with 12 bases in the middle. Germline V lookup: CDR1 DFQATT, CDR2 SNEGSKA (reference sequence). CDR3 bases: TGCAGTGCAGGGGACTCCCTCTACGAGCAGTACTTC. It is translated as CSAGDSLYEQYF.

In this sample, this clonotype turned up a few times. This chain joins TRBV30 and TRBJ2-1, with D hard to call. Trimming shortened V by 5 bases and J by 4 bases, and 9 bases separated the two germline ends. CDR3 length: 12 residues. In germline, CDR1 is GTSNPN, CDR2 SVGIG (reference sequence). In DNA form, the CDR3 reads TGTGCCTGGGGGAAGACTTACAATGAGCAGTTCTTC. It yields the protein CAWGKTYNEQFF.

This clonotype has more than one count but fewer than ten. The V call is TRBV27, the J call TRBJ1-2; D possibly corresponds to TRBD1 (6 bases). The CDR3 consists of 12 residues. The V end was cut by 8 bases, the J end by 4 bases, with 11 bases between. CDR1 MNHEY and CDR2 SMNVEV come from the germline V gene (reference sequence). The CDR3 DNA reads TGTGCCAGCGGCGCAGGGGCCTATGGCTACACCTTC. Amino acids: CASGAGAYGYTF.

Ten or more counts support this clonotype. The chain joins TRBV20-1 to TRBJ2-7; no reliable D call. The CDR3 totals 13 residues. V gave up 3 bases and J gave up 7 bases, with 16 bases separating them. In germline, CDR1 is DFQATT, CDR2 SNEGSKA (reference sequence). This CDR3 reads CSASIPITTEQYF. The CDR3 nucleotides read TGCAGTGCTAGTATACCTATTACTACGGAGCAGTACTTC.

This clonotype was found a few times. This chain uses TRBV3-1 with TRBJ2-1; D unresolved. CDR1 is LGHDT and CDR2 is YNNKEL in the germline V gene (reference sequence). Trimming took 5 bases from V and 6 from J, leaving 14 bases between them. The CDR3 runs to 14 residues. Here the CDR3 DNA reads TGTGCCAGCAGCGCCTACAAGGAACCCAATGAGCAGTTCTTC. It yields the protein CASSAYKEPNEQFF.

This clonotype was observed a handful of times. The V call is TRBV10-3, the J call TRBJ1-1; D not certain. CDR1 and CDR2 from the germline V gene are ENHRY and SYGVKD. The CDR3 runs 13 residues. V lost 6 bases and J lost 4, with 12 bases in between. In nucleotides, the CDR3 is TGTGCCATCAGCCTTGAGGGAAGCACTGAAGCTTTCTTT. This translates into CAISLEGSTEAFF.

This clonotype was seen a few times. The chain is built from TRBV10-3 and TRBJ2-3; TRBD2 might be the D (6 bases). The V gene lost 10 bases and the J gene lost 2 bases, with 16 bases spanning the gap. This CDR3 comprises 14 residues. In germline, CDR1 is ENHRY, CDR2 SYGVKD. The CDR3 region is CATRRGSITDTQYF. The CDR3 coding sequence is TGTGCCACGCGGCGGGGTTCGATCACAGATACGCAGTATTTT.

There are a few counts of this clonotype. The gene calls are TRBV19 and TRBJ2-7; possible D gene TRBD2, 5 bases. Germline-derived CDR1 and CDR2 are LNHDA and SQIVND (reference sequence). V was clipped by 10 bases and J by 2 bases, with 12 bases between them. The CDR3 extends over 12 amino acids. The DNA of the CDR3 is TGTGCCACCGGGCGGGTGACCTACGAGCAGTACTTC. It specifies CATGRVTYEQYF.

The rearrangement links TRBV20-1 to TRBJ2-6; the D gene is possibly TRBD2 (5 bases). In germline, CDR1 is DFQATT, CDR2 SNEGSKA (reference sequence). Trimming took off 5 bases at V and 0 bases at J, with 5 bases between the two ends. The CDR3 runs 13 residues. CDR3 sequence reads: CSARDSGANVLTF. CDR3 DNA sequence: TGCAGTGCTCGGGACTCTGGGGCCAACGTCCTGACTTTC.